The 8 T cell receptor beta chains given below trace back to one sample, sequenced in a study of radiation and T cells in renal cell carcinoma. Indicated time point: baseline pretreatment blood. Treatment in this sample: 15 Gy SBRT to primary tumor, nephrectomy 4 weeks later. The data were produced by immunoSEQ multiplex PCR, yet TCRdb's version contains in-frame clones alone and is incomplete. The sample lists around 46,000 clones; 83% were seen once. Material: blood, obtained from a patient whose treatment included radiotherapy and nephrectomy. These receptors all come from a woman in her 70s with renal cell carcinoma.

V usage is TRBV19 and J usage is TRBJ2-7; 9 bases fit TRBD1. This CDR3 is 14 amino acids long. V was pared by 0 bases and J by 7 bases, with 4 bases of the junction left unmatched. Germline loops: CDR1 LNHDA, CDR2 SQIVND (reference sequence). The CDR3 coding sequence is TGTGCCAGTAGTATAGAGGTGGGGACAGGGGAGCAGTACTTC. Amino acid sequence: CASSIEVGTGEQYF.

The V gene is TRBV19, the J gene TRBJ2-7; no reliable D call. This CDR3 has 14 residues. Trimming took 7 bases from V and 0 from J, leaving 13 bases between them. The V gene's germline CDR1 is LNHDA and CDR2 SQIVND (reference sequence). The CDR3 nucleotides are TGTGCCAGTACCACGACATATTTCTCCTACGAGCAGTACTTC. Encoded protein: CASTTTYFSYEQYF.

This clone occurred once. The V and J genes are TRBV7-4 and TRBJ2-7, with a weak D call TRBD1 (5 bases). With 5 bases removed from V and 5 bases from J, the gap between germline ends came to 13 bases. The CDR3 spans 13 residues. Germline assignment: CDR1 SGHVT and CDR2 SQSDAQ. CDR3: CASSPPGFHEQYF. The CDR3 nucleotides read TGTGCCAGCAGCCCCCCAGGGTTCCACGAGCAGTACTTC.

The rearrangement joins TRBV27 to TRBJ2-5; D possibly corresponds to TRBD2 (5 bases). CDR3 length equals 14 residues. Looked up from germline, CDR1 is MNHEY and CDR2 is SMNVEV (reference sequence). The V end lost 5 bases, the J end lost 4 bases, and 14 bases lay between the germline ends. The CDR3 DNA follows: TGTGCCAGCAGTCCCAGCGGCTATGGAGAGACCCAGTACTTC. Its protein is CASSPSGYGETQYF.

The chain carries TRBV5-1 and TRBJ1-2; the D gene is possibly TRBD1 (5 bases). Germline V CDR1 and CDR2: SGHRS, YFSETQ. The CDR3 extends over 11 amino acids. Between the trimmed V and J ends, which lost 4 bases and 9 bases, there was a span of 10 bases. As DNA, the CDR3 is TGCGCCAGCAGCCCGGAGGGGCGCTACACCTTC. Translation gives CASSPEGRYTF. The full variable domain, its missing parts supplied by reference TRBV5-1 and TRBJ1-2, is KAGVTQTPRYLIKTRGQQVTLSCSPISGHRSVSWYQQTPGQGLQFLFEYFSETQRNKGNFPGRFSGRQFSNSRSEMNVSTLELGDSALYLCASSPEGRYTFGSGTRLTVV.

The sample holds a few counts of this clone. V and J are TRBV14 and TRBJ1-1; 10 bases align to TRBD1. Germline-derived CDR1 and CDR2 are SGHDN and FVKESK. The V and J ends lost 3 bases and 1 base, in that order; junction bases with no gene match: 2. The CDR3 contains 15 residues. The CDR3 reads CASSQGDRGNTEAFF. The CDR3 region has the DNA TGTGCCAGCAGCCAGGGGGACAGGGGGAACACTGAAGCTTTCTTT.

CDR3 sequence reads: CASSLGQGEAGELFF. The CDR3 region has the DNA TGCGCCAGCAGCCTTGGACAGGGCGAGGCCGGGGAGCTGTTTTTT. This sequence joins TRBV5-1 and TRBJ2-2; the match to TRBD1 covers 8 bases. CDR3 length: 15 amino acids. Germline V CDR1 and CDR2: SGHRS, YFSETQ. Trimming at V came to 4 bases and at J to 6 bases, leaving 8 bases not matched to a gene. The complete variable domain, with remaining parts taken from reference TRBV5-1 and TRBJ2-2, reads KAGVTQTPRYLIKTRGQQVTLSCSPISGHRSVSWYQQTPGQGLQFLFEYFSETQRNKGNFPGRFSGRQFSNSRSEMNVSTLELGDSALYLCASSLGQGEAGELFFGEGSRLTVL.

The V and J genes are TRBV5-1 and TRBJ2-7, with 8 bases that match TRBD2. V was clipped by 4 bases and J by 3 bases; unmatched bases: 12. The CDR3 spans 16 residues. The germline V gene has CDR1 SGHRS and CDR2 YFSETQ. Here the CDR3 DNA reads TGCGCCAGCAGCGGCTCCGGGACTAGTTTTCTCTACGAGCAGTACTTC. It yields the protein CASSGSGTSFLYEQYF.